The sequence of this TCR beta chain was determined in a study of blood T cell repertoires in COVID-19. Assay used: immunoSEQ multiplex PCR; TCRdb lists only in-frame clones, some missing. This table has approximately 340,000 clones, around 82% appearing once. The germline V and J ends were trimmed by 1 base and 7 bases, with 11 bases remaining between them. The CDR3 is made up of 13 amino acids. CDR1 SQVTM and CDR2 ANQGSEA come from the germline V gene. This rearrangement joins TRBV29-1 to TRBJ1-5, with a tentative D call TRBD1 (5 bases). The sample taken for sequencing was peripheral blood. The sequence was obtained from a man aged 25-45 years with active or convalescent COVID-19. DNA of the CDR3: TGCAGCGTTGAAGGGCAGGGTGGACAGCCCCAGCATTTT. Translation gives CSVEGQGGQPQHF.